Each of the 32 T cell receptor beta chains below was sequenced from the same sample in a study of T cell clonality in common variable immunodeficiency (dated by TCRdb to the mid-2010s). Receptor libraries were prepared by the immunoSEQ multiplex PCR assay. TCRdb re-hosts the immuneACCESS table, in-frame sequences only. Its copies lack some clones; in the studies checked, an unresolved V gene accounts for under half of them, and the cause for the rest is not known. The sample has about 81,000 clones on record, with no singletons. Clones ranked in the top ten supply 0.75% to 1% of the sample. The sample was peripheral blood mononuclear cells. The receptors shown here come from a person aged 18 to 70 in good health.

This clone has at least ten counts. Read sequence stops 3 residues before the CDR3 end, and the germline J gene provides the missing end. V usage is TRBV7-3 and J usage is TRBJ2-7; D is ambiguous. Trimming removed 6 bases from V and 2 bases from J, with 17 bases in between. Per germline, CDR1 SGHTA and CDR2 FQGTGA. This CDR3 has 15 residues. Here the CDR3 reads CASRLPSPRPYEQYF. CDR3 DNA, as far as it was read: TGTGCCAGCAGACTACCCTCCCCCCGTCCCTACGAG.

This clone was counted ten times or more. The read comes to an end 3 residues before the CDR3 does, leaving the germline J gene to fill in the end. The chain links TRBV2 to TRBJ2-5, with 16 bases aligning to TRBD2. With 8 bases clipped from V and 5 bases from J, the junction kept 11 bases outside the gene matches. The CDR3 contains 17 residues. Germline CDR1 is SNHLY and CDR2 is FYNNEI. CDR3 protein: CASPGTSGRAGGETQYF. CDR3 DNA, as far as it was read: TGTGCCAGCCCTGGGACTAGCGGGAGGGCCGGGGGGGAGACC.

This clone was observed at least ten times. The read halts 3 residues ahead of the CDR3 end, with the missing end drawn from the germline J gene. This chain connects TRBV23-1 to TRBJ1-5, with 9 bases aligning to TRBD1. TRBV23-1 is labeled an ORF, and its function is uncertain. The trim removed 4 bases at V and 1 base at J, leaving 17 bases unmatched. The CDR3 covers 20 residues. This chain's CDR3 is CASSRGDRGNSTGSNQPQHF. The sequenced CDR3 bases are TGCGCCAGCAGTCGAGGCGACAGGGGGAATTCTACTGGAAGCAATCAGCCC.

This clone appeared many times. The missing CDR3 end, 3 residues past where the read stops, is filled in from the germline J gene. The rearrangement uses TRBV7-2 and TRBJ2-7; D unclear. Trimming removed 5 bases at V and 4 bases at J, with 15 bases between. The germline gives CDR1 SGHTA, CDR2 FQGNSA. This CDR3 is 14 amino acids long. CDR3: CASSPRPTTYEQYF. The CDR3 bases that were read are TGTGCCAGCAGCCCCAGGCCAACCACTTACGAG.

This clone was picked up many times. The read ends 3 residues early relative to the CDR3; the germline J gene fills the gap. The J gene is TRBJ1-1, the V gene TRBV18, with 7 bases fitting TRBD1. CDR1 is KGHSH, CDR2 LQKENI, per germline. The trim removed 3 bases at V and 5 bases at J, leaving 9 bases unmatched. The length of the CDR3 is 15 residues. The CDR3 loop is CASSPRTGSETEAFF. The CDR3 DNA, read in part, is TGTGCCAGCTCACCCCGGACAGGATCGGAAACTGAA. Full variable domain (remainder filled in from reference TRBV18 and TRBJ1-1): NAGVMQNPRHLVRRRGQEARLRCSPMKGHSHVYWYRQLPEEGLKFMVYLQKENIIDESGMPKERFSAEFPKEGPSILRIQQVVRGDSAAYFCASSPRTGSETEAFFGQGTRLTVV.

This clone was recorded many times. The read falls 3 residues short of the CDR3 end, and the missing part is taken from the germline J gene. V and J are TRBV12-3 or TRBV12-4 and TRBJ1-4; a weak D match, TRBD1 (5 bases). The CDR3 extends over 13 amino acids. Trimming took off 6 bases at V and 6 bases at J, with 11 bases between the two ends. CDR3 loop: CASSPGTHEKLFF. CDR3 bases read: TGTGCCAGCAGCCCCGGGACTCATGAAAAA.

This clone was seen ten or more times. The read finishes 3 residues shy of the CDR3 end, and the germline J gene is used to complete it. The gene calls are TRBV10-1 and TRBJ2-3; possibly TRBD1 for D (6 bases). CDR1 WNHNN and CDR2 SYGVQD come from the germline V gene (reference sequence). The CDR3 spans 19 residues. Trimming stripped 3 bases from V and 0 bases from J, with 22 bases between. The CDR3 reads CASSEMWAGVFPSTDTQYF. The covered CDR3 bases are TGCGCCAGCAGTGAAATGTGGGCAGGGGTGTTTCCTAGCACAGATACG.

This clone has a count of ten or more. The missing CDR3 end, 3 residues past where the read stops, is filled in from the germline J gene. The chain combines TRBV12-3 or TRBV12-4 with TRBJ2-4; 10 nucleotides agree with TRBD2. J lost 6 bases, V lost 2 bases, and 16 bases had no gene match. This CDR3 is built from 19 residues. The CDR3 reads CASSLFISSGRPGVNIQYF. CDR3 bases read: TGTGCCAGCAGTTTATTTATCTCTAGCGGGAGACCTGGGGTAAACATT.

Ten or more counts support this clone. The read finishes 3 residues shy of the CDR3 end, and the germline J gene is used to complete it. The chain is built from TRBV20-1 and TRBJ2-3; 13 bases map to TRBD2. The CDR3 totals 16 residues. Germline-derived CDR1 and CDR2 are DFQATT and SNEGSKA (reference sequence). Trimming cost V 6 bases and J 3 bases; bases outside gene matches: 9. The CDR3 is CSAPRTSGSFTDTQYF. The CDR3 bases that were read are TGCAGTGCGCCCCGGACTAGCGGGAGCTTTACAGATACG.

This clone was seen repeatedly, ten times or more. With the read ending 3 residues before the CDR3 end, the germline J gene is used to fill in that end. This chain connects TRBV11-3 to TRBJ1-1; a weak D match, TRBD1 (5 bases). This CDR3 has 15 amino acids. V shed 1 base and J shed 1 base, with 10 bases lying between them. CDR1 is SGHNT, CDR2 YENEEA, per germline. The CDR3 DNA, read in part, is TGTGCCAGCAGCTTAGGGAACAGGCGGAACACTGAA. It is translated as CASSLGNRRNTE. The entire CDR3 protein reads CASSLGNRRNTEAFF.

The table lists this clone with many counts. The CDR3 loop is CASSVDRVGLSGNTIYF. The part of the CDR3 DNA that was read is TGTGCCAGTAGTGTGGACAGGGTGGGACTCTCTGGAAACACC. The rearrangement uses TRBV19 and TRBJ1-3, with 8 positions matching TRBD1. The read ends 3 residues shy of where the CDR3 ends; the end is completed using the germline J gene. This CDR3 is built from 17 residues. Unmatched junction bases numbered 9, after V lost 5 bases and J lost 0 bases. Germline-derived CDR1 and CDR2 are LNHDA and SQIVND (reference sequence).

This clone has a count of ten or more. The read terminates 3 residues before the CDR3 end, so the remaining end is supplied by the germline J gene. The rearrangement uses TRBV7-9 and TRBJ1-2; D is perhaps TRBD1 (5 bases). CDR3 size: 14 residues. CDR1 and CDR2 (germline): SEHNR, FQNEAQ (reference sequence). The CDR3 here is CASSLVGAGDGYTF. The part of the CDR3 DNA that was read is TGTGCCAGCAGCTTAGTCGGAGCGGGGGACGGC.

Ten or more counts support this clone. The CDR3 extends 3 residues past the end of the read, so its final part is completed from the germline J gene. The chain couples TRBV7-8 to TRBJ2-1, with 9 nucleotides matching TRBD2. The CDR3 is made up of 18 amino acids. The germline V gene has CDR1 SGHVS and CDR2 FQNEAQ. The junction had 12 bases not matched to a gene; V was cut back by 5 bases and J by 1 base. The sequenced part of the CDR3 DNA is TGTGCCAGCAGCCCCCTGGGCGGGGGGGTAGGATCCTACAATGAG. Translating gives CASSPLGGGVGSYNE. The whole CDR3 region reads CASSPLGGGVGSYNEQFF. The full variable domain, completed using reference TRBV7-8 and TRBJ2-1, is GAGVSQSPRYKVAKRGQDVALRCDPISGHVSLFWYQQALGQGPEFLTYFQNEAQLDKSGLPSDRFFAERPEGSVSTLKIQRTQQEDSAVYLCASSPLGGGVGSYNEQFFGPGTRLTVL.

The sample holds many counts of this clone. The sequence runs out 3 residues before the end of the CDR3; the remainder is reconstructed from the germline J gene. The chain uses TRBV28 and TRBJ2-1, with 8 positions matching TRBD2. This CDR3 region has 14 residues. J lost 7 bases, V lost 6 bases, and 8 bases had no gene match. The germline V gene has CDR1 MDHEN and CDR2 SYDVKM. Partial CDR3 DNA: TGTGCCAGCAGGCCCAGCGGGAGAGGAAATGAG. Translated: CASRPSGRGNE. The whole CDR3 sequence is CASRPSGRGNEQFF.

This clone was found many times. The read falls 3 residues short of the CDR3 end, and the missing part is taken from the germline J gene. The chain combines TRBV7-9 with TRBJ1-1; TRBD1 might be the D (6 bases). The length of the CDR3 is 14 residues. Trimming pared 1 base from V and 6 bases from J, leaving 12 bases between. Per the germline V gene, CDR1 is SEHNR and CDR2 is FQNEAQ (reference sequence). This CDR3 reads CASSLEGQLAEAFF. The part of the CDR3 DNA that was read is TGTGCCAGCAGCTTAGAAGGACAGCTGGCTGAA.

This clone showed up many times. Read sequence stops 3 residues before the CDR3 end, and the germline J gene provides the missing end. The rearrangement joins TRBV20-1 to TRBJ2-1; D unclear. This CDR3 is 12 amino acids long. Trimming cost V 2 bases and J 4 bases, with 6 bases left between them. Looked up from germline, CDR1 is DFQATT and CDR2 is SNEGSKA (reference sequence). The CDR3 region is CSARSGYNEQFF. Partial CDR3 DNA: TGCAGTGCTAGATCCGGGTACAATGAG.

This clone was picked up a small number of times. The CDR3 end falls 3 residues outside the read, so it is completed with the germline J gene. V usage is TRBV7-9 and J usage is TRBJ2-7; TRBD2 aligns across 12 bases. Looked up from germline, CDR1 is SEHNR and CDR2 is FQNEAQ (reference sequence). V was pared by 4 bases and J by 6 bases, with 7 bases of the junction left unmatched. This CDR3 spans 15 amino acids. This CDR3 is CASSSGTSGSPEQYF. The part of the CDR3 DNA that was read is TGTGCCAGCAGCTCGGGGACTAGCGGGTCGCCCGAG. The full variable domain, with the rest looked up from reference TRBV7-9 and TRBJ2-7, is DTGVSQNPRHKITKRGQNVTFRCDPISEHNRLYWYRQTLGQGPEFLTYFQNEAQLEKSRLLSDRFSAERPKGSFSTLEIQRTEQGDSAMYLCASSSGTSGSPEQYFGPGTRLTVT.

This clone was detected ten times or more. The read gets to within 3 residues of the CDR3 end, and the germline J gene fills in the rest. V is TRBV28 and J is TRBJ2-2, with 7 positions matching TRBD1. Germline trimming cut 5 bases from V and 2 bases from J; bases unmatched to any gene: 11. The CDR3 consists of 17 residues. Germline CDR1 reads MDHEN; CDR2 reads SYDVKM. The chain's CDR3 is CASSPIRGSINTGELFF. Incomplete CDR3 DNA: TGTGCCAGCAGTCCAATCAGGGGGTCCATAAACACCGGGGAG.

This clone was detected ten times or more. The read stops 3 residues short of the end of the CDR3; the missing end is completed from the germline J gene. The rearrangement joins TRBV2 to TRBJ2-3, with TRBD2 matching over 10 bases. The CDR3 loop spans 15 amino acids. Trimming cost V 2 bases and J 6 bases; bases outside gene matches: 5. Looked up from germline, CDR1 is SNHLY and CDR2 is FYNNEI. The CDR3 spells CASSEWLAGVDTQYF. CDR3 DNA, as far as it was read: TGTGCCAGCAGTGAATGGCTAGCGGGAGTGGATACG.

This clone was recorded many times. The read ends 3 residues early relative to the CDR3; the germline J gene fills the gap. The chain uses TRBV7-9 and TRBJ2-1; 7 bases agree with TRBD2. The CDR3 runs to 14 residues. The trim removed 3 bases at V and 4 bases at J, leaving 3 bases unmatched. The germline gives CDR1 SEHNR, CDR2 FQNEAQ (reference sequence). CDR3 DNA (partial): TGTGCCAGCAGCTTGTCTAGCGGTTACAATGAG. This sequence encodes CASSLSSGYNE. Given in full, the CDR3 is CASSLSSGYNEQFF.

This clone was seen at least ten times. The read terminates 3 residues before the CDR3 end, so the remaining end is supplied by the germline J gene. The chain is built from TRBV19 and TRBJ1-2; D might be TRBD1 (5 bases). Germline CDR1 is LNHDA and CDR2 is SQIVND (reference sequence). The V end was cut by 5 bases, the J end by 5 bases, with 12 bases between. CDR3 length equals 13 residues. Partial CDR3 DNA: TGTGCCAGTAGTCCAGCGGGGGATTATGGC. This gives the protein CASSPAGDYG. The entire CDR3 protein reads CASSPAGDYGYTF.

Points on this clone: The DNA ends 3 residues before the CDR3 does, and the rest of the CDR3 is filled in from the germline J gene. The genes are TRBV20-1 and TRBJ1-1; tentatively, D is TRBD1 (6 bases). The germline V and J ends were trimmed by 3 bases and 1 base, with 18 bases remaining between them. CDR1 is DFQATT and CDR2 is SNEGSKA in the germline V gene (reference sequence). This CDR3 spans 16 amino acids. The CDR3 bases that were read are TGCAGTGCTAGCCCAATCCCAGGGGACGGGAACACTGAA. This gives the protein CSASPIPGDGNTE. The whole CDR3 reads CSASPIPGDGNTEAFF.

This clone came up many times. CDR3 DNA (partial): TGTGCCAGCAGTGAAACCGGGACAGATAATGAG. It is translated as CASSETGTDNE. The full-length CDR3 reads as CASSETGTDNEQFF. The chain joins TRBV12-3 or TRBV12-4 to TRBJ2-1, with 7 bases aligning to TRBD1. The observed sequence ends 3 residues before the CDR3 terminus, with the missing tail filled in from the germline J gene. The CDR3 consists of 14 residues. V gave up 5 bases and J gave up 7 bases; unmatched junction bases: 8.

There are many counts of this clone. With the read ending 3 residues before the CDR3 end, the germline J gene is used to fill in that end. This chain connects TRBV19 to TRBJ2-2; D is possibly TRBD1 or TRBD2 (6 bases each). V shed 4 bases and J shed 10 bases, with 19 bases lying between them. Germline V gives CDR1 LNHDA, CDR2 SQIVND (reference sequence). The CDR3 loop spans 15 amino acids. The CDR3 protein is CASSKVRGGGEELFF. CDR3 DNA (partial): TGTGCCAGTAGTAAGGTCCGCGGAGGGGGAGAGGAG.

This clone appeared many times. From the germline J gene comes the end of the CDR3, since the read stops 3 residues before it. The chain couples TRBV20-1 to TRBJ2-3; TRBD2 aligns across 7 bases. The J segment lost 4 bases and the V segment lost 5 bases, leaving 18 bases of the junction unmatched. The germline CDR1 and CDR2 sequences are DFQATT and SNEGSKA (reference sequence). This CDR3 has 17 residues. This CDR3 is CSAPRRVSGISADTQYF. The CDR3 bases that were read are TGCAGTGCTCCAAGGCGGGTAAGCGGGATCAGCGCAGATACG.

This clone has ten or more counts. With the read ending 3 residues before the CDR3 end, the germline J gene is used to fill in that end. The chain combines TRBV11-2 with TRBJ1-1; D is uncertain. CDR3 length: 14 residues. Germline CDR1 reads SGHAT; CDR2 reads FQNNGV. Between the trimmed V and J ends, which lost 0 bases and 4 bases, there was a span of 9 bases. The CDR3 is CASSLERVSTEAFF. The covered CDR3 bases are TGTGCCAGCAGCTTAGAGAGGGTTAGCACTGAA. The complete variable domain, with remaining parts taken from reference TRBV11-2 and TRBJ1-1, reads EAGVAQSPRYKIIEKRQSVAFWCNPISGHATLYWYQQILGQGPKLLIQFQNNGVVDDSQLPKDRFSAERLKGVDSTLKIQPAKLEDSAVYLCASSLERVSTEAFFGQGTRLTVV.

This clone has a count of ten or more. The read ends 3 residues early relative to the CDR3; the germline J gene fills the gap. This chain joins TRBV6-2 or TRBV6-3 and TRBJ2-7, with 10 bases aligning to TRBD2. The ends lost 5 bases at V and 0 bases at J; junction bases unmatched: 4. CDR1 and CDR2 from the germline V gene are MNHEY and SVGEGT. The CDR3 is 15 amino acids. CDR3 bases read: TGTGCCAGCAGTGACCTAGCGGGAGCCTCCTACGAG. Protein: CASSDLAGASYE. The entire CDR3 is CASSDLAGASYEQYF.

This clone was detected many times. The CDR3 is cut off 3 residues early in the read; its end comes from the germline J gene. This chain joins TRBV19 and TRBJ1-5, with unresolved D. Trimming removed 1 base from V and 2 bases from J, with 9 bases in between. The CDR3 sequence is 15 residues long. Germline V gene data show CDR1 as LNHDA and CDR2 as SQIVND (reference sequence). The CDR3: CASSIAGNGNQPQHF. The CDR3 bases that were read are TGTGCCAGTAGTATAGCGGGTAACGGCAATCAGCCC.

At least ten counts were recorded for this clone. From the germline J gene comes the end of the CDR3, since the read stops 3 residues before it. V gene TRBV5-8 combines with J gene TRBJ1-1; D unresolved. Per germline, CDR1 SGHTS and CDR2 YDEGEE. This CDR3 contains 13 residues. V shed 2 bases and J shed 1 base, with 6 bases lying between them. The CDR3 protein is CASSFSKNTEAFF. CDR3 DNA, as far as it was read: TGTGCCAGCAGCTTTTCCAAGAACACTGAA.

This clone was seen ten or more times. The CDR3 end is not reached by the read, which stops 3 residues before it; the germline J gene fills it in. The chain employs TRBV5-1 and TRBJ2-1; D perhaps matches TRBD1 (6 bases). The CDR3 is 15 amino acids. Per the germline V gene, CDR1 is SGHRS and CDR2 is YFSETQ. V lost 1 base and J 4 bases, leaving 12 bases between the germline ends. CDR3 DNA, as far as it was read: TGCGCCAGCAGCTTGTCAGGGGACGCTTACAATGAG. This sequence encodes CASSLSGDAYNE. The complete CDR3 sequence is CASSLSGDAYNEQFF.

This clone was counted ten times or more. The read finishes 3 residues shy of the CDR3 end, and the germline J gene is used to complete it. This chain connects TRBV4-2 to TRBJ2-3; no reliable D call. Trimming pared 0 bases from V and 3 bases from J, leaving 13 bases between. The CDR3 sequence is 16 residues long. Germline CDR1 LGHNA, CDR2 YNFKEQ. The sequenced part of the CDR3 DNA is TGTGCCAGCAGCCAAGAGGCCCCCCCTAGGACAGATACG. Its translation: CASSQEAPPRTDT. The whole CDR3 protein is CASSQEAPPRTDTQYF.

This clone was seen ten or more times. With the read ending 3 residues before the CDR3 end, the germline J gene is used to fill in that end. The chain carries TRBV28 and TRBJ2-7; 9 nucleotides match TRBD1. The CDR3 sequence is 16 residues long. Germline lookup yields CDR1 MDHEN and CDR2 SYDVKM. The junction had 9 bases not matched to a gene; V was cut back by 6 bases and J by 0 bases. The CDR3: CASRPTGTGHSYEQYF. The part of the CDR3 DNA that was read is TGTGCCAGCAGACCGACCGGGACAGGGCACTCCTACGAG.